The T cell receptor beta chain described here comes from a study of cytomegalovirus exposure and HLA in healthy donors. Study-level results: The dataset shows that most TCR sequences were rare, while some public TCRs occurred in many donors.

Concerning this clone itself: Its antigen is still unknown.

The PCR made use of 60 Vbeta and 13 Jbeta primers. TCRdb keeps only in-frame clones here, not all; method: immunoSEQ multiplex PCR. The clone table shows 68,000 or so clones, with the ten largest holding 15% to 20%. The trim removed 0 bases at V and 3 bases at J, leaving 6 bases unmatched. Germline V gives CDR1 SGHRS, CDR2 YFSETQ. This CDR3 has 16 amino acids. The source of this sequence is a boy between 10 and 17 years old in good health and CMV-seronegative. The chain links TRBV5-1 to TRBJ1-5; 7 nucleotides line up with TRBD1. Sequenced material: PBMCs. Here the CDR3 reads CASSLGSGGTNQPQHF. The CDR3 DNA sequence: TGCGCCAGCAGCTTGGGGTCAGGGGGTACCAATCAGCCCCAGCATTTT.